This T cell receptor (beta chain) was captured by sequencing in a study of somatic mutations in cytotoxic T cells in rheumatoid arthritis. Study-level findings and limits: Age-dependent increases in CD8+ clonality occurred in rheumatoid arthritis patients but not in healthy controls. With some 62 patients examined, 8 had a largest CD8+ clone exceeding 20% of CD8+ cells.

After CD4+ and CD8+ cells were isolated by positive magnetic bead selection, their purity was checked by flow cytometry. As concerns this clone: Its specificity is unknown.

Sequencing used immunoSEQ multiplex PCR; TCRdb keeps in-frame clones, though not all of them. The data contain 20,000 to 25,000 clones, 80% to 90% of them seen just once; the ten biggest clones take up approximately 3.8%. CDR3 length: 16 residues. V trimming: 4 bases; J trimming: 0 bases; junction bases outside the gene matches: 8. CDR1 is MNHNS and CDR2 is SASEGT in the germline V gene. The sample was CD8+ T cells sorted from blood. The chain is built from TRBV6-1 and TRBJ1-1, with TRBD1 identical over 7 bases. The source is an adult with rheumatoid arthritis. Written as DNA, the CDR3 is TGTGCCAGCAGTGCTAGTCAGGGGGAAATGAACACTGAAGCTTTCTTT. This sequence encodes CASSASQGEMNTEAFF.